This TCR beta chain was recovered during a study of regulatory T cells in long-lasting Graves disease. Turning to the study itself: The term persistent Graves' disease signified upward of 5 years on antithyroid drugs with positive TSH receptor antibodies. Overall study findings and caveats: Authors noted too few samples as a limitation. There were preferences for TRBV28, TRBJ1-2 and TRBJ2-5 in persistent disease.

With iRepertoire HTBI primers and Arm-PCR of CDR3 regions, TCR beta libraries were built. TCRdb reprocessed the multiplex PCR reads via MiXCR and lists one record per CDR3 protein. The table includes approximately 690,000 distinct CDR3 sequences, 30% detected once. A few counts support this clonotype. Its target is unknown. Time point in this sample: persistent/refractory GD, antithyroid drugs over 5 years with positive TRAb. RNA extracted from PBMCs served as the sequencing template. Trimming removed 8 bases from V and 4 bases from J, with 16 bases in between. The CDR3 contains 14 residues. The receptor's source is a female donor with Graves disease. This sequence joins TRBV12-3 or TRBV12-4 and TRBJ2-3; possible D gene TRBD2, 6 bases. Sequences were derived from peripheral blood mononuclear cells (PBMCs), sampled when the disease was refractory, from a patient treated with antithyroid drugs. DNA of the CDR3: TGTGCCAGCGGATCGGAGGGGAGATCAGATACGCAGTATTTT. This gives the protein CASGSEGRSDTQYF.